The source of this TCR beta chain is a study of post-analysis software for immune sequencing data (dated by TCRdb to about 2015). Broadly, across the study: Disease courses on record covered relapsing-remitting, secondary progressive and progressive-relapsing multiple sclerosis, though some patients had no subtype annotation. The patient repertoires were compared against more than 10 previously published healthy control repertoires obtained from donors aged roughly 6 to 25 years. A subset of samples was prepared in parallel using single-end sample barcoding, then pooled and co-amplified after Illumina adapter ligation.

TCR beta repertoires were profiled from peripheral blood of roughly twelve young patients with multiple sclerosis to demonstrate the VDJtools post-analysis software. Multiple sclerosis patients were children and adolescents aged about 6 to 15 years. General study outcomes and caveats: Direct clustering with F measure revealed strong co-clustering of samples prepared in the same batch, which led to a batch-effect correction. Significantly higher frequencies in patients than in controls were found for roughly 5 TRBV segments, including TRBV5-6, TRBV5-1 and TRBV20-1. The control group was slightly older than the multiple sclerosis patient group. Significantly lower normalized Chao1 diversity was found in multiple sclerosis patients than in controls, suggesting substantial peripheral T-cell clonal expansion.

To note about this clonotype: What antigen it recognizes has not been identified. No base qualities exist here, and no much larger clone lies one base off it.

The library was made by PCR. Sequenced using an Illumina HiSeq 2500. To reduce PCR and sequencing biases, unique molecular identifiers were built into the TCR beta cDNA libraries. Some 500,000 cDNA molecules were obtained per 1 to 10 million input T cells, so each molecule approximated one T cell. Patient libraries were prepared and sequenced with the same protocol used for the earlier healthy control dataset. Within a given batch, samples were prepared together, multiplexed and sequenced on the same HiSeq lane. Turning to the authors' computational methods: Raw barcoded reads were processed with MIGEC, and single-read molecular identifier groups were discarded before consensus assembly and CDR3 extraction. VDJtools was used for post-analysis of the clonotype tables, with diversity normalized by down-sampling every dataset to the smallest sample size. To correct batch-related cross-sample contamination, repertoire overlap clustering matched CDR3 amino acid sequences but not nucleotide sequences. In-frame beta chains were kept once TCRdb had trimmed the public reads at Q25 with fastp and called clones with MiXCR. Every distinct CDR3 protein forms one entry, paired with its most common genes and DNA. V and J calls and clone size were set by TCRdb, not the authors. The sample data list 380,000 or so distinct CDR3 sequences, and less than 35% of these were observed just once. Clones ranked in the top ten supply under 15% of the sample.

CDR1 and CDR2, looked up from the germline V gene, are SNHLY and FYNNEI. Reading from cysteine to phenylalanine, the CDR3 counts 16 amino acids. CDR3 DNA is the only sequence kept; it has 48 bases, read in frame from the first base. The junction shows trimming of 4 bases on V and 0 bases on J, and the gene matches do not reach 9 bases of it. Rearrangement joined TRBV2 to TRBJ2-7; TRBD1 agrees with 7 junctional bases. The TCR comes from a girl between 10 and 17 years old with multiple sclerosis. What was sequenced was blood. At the DNA level, the sequence is TGTGCCAGCAGTGGATCAGGACAGGTCCCCTCCTACGAGCAGTACTTC. Its translation is CASSGSGQVPSYEQYF.